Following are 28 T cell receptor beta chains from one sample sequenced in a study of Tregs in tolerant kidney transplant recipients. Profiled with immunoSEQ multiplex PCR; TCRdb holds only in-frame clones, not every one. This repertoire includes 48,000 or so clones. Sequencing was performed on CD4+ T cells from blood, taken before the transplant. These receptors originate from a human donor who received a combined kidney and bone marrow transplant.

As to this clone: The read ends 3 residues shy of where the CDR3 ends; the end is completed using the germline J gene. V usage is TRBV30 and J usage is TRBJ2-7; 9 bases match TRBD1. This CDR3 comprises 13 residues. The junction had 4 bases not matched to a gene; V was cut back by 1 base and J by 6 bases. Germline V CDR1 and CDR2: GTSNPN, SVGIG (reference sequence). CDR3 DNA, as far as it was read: TGTGCCTGGAGTGACGGGACAGGGATCGAG. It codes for CAWSDGTGIE. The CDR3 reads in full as CAWSDGTGIEQYF.

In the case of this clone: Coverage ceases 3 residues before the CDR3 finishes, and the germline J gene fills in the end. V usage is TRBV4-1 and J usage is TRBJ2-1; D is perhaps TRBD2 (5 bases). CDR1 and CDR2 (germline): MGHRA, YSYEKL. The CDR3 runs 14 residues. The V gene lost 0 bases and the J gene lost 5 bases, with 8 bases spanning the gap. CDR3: CASSQDPADNEQFF. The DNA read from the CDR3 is TGCGCCAGCAGCCAAGATCCAGCGGACAATGAG.

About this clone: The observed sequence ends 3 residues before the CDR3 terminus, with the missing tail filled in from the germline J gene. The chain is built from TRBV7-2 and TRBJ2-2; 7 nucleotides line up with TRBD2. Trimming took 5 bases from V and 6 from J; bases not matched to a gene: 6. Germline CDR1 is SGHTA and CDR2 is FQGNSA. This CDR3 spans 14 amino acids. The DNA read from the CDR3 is TGTGCCAGCAGCCCTACTCGGGGGGCCGGGGAG. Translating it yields CASSPTRGAGE. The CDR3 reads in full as CASSPTRGAGELFF.

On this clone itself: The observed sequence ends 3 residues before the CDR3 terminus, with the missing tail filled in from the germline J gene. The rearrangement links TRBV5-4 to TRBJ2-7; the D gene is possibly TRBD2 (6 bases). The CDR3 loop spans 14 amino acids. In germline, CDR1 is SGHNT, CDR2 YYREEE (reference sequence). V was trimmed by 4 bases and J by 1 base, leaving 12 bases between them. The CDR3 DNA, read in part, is TGTGCCAGCAGCCCTGCCGGGACTTCCTACGAG. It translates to CASSPAGTSYE. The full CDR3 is CASSPAGTSYEQYF.

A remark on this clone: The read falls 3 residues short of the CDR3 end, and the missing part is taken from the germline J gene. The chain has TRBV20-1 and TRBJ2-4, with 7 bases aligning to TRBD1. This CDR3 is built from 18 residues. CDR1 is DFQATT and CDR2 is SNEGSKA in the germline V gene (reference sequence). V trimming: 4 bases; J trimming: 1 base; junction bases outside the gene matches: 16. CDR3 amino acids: CSAIPLRDSRGAKNIQYF. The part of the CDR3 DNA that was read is TGCAGTGCTATCCCCCTACGAGATAGCAGGGGGGCCAAAAACATT.

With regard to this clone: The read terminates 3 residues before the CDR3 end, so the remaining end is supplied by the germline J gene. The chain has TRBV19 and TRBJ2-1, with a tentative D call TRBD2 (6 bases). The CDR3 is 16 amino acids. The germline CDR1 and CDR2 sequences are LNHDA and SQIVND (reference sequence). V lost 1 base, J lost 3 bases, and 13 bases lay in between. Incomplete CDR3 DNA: TGTGCCAGTAGTATAGCTGGTAGCGGATTCTACAATGAG. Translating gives CASSIAGSGFYNE. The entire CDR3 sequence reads CASSIAGSGFYNEQFF.

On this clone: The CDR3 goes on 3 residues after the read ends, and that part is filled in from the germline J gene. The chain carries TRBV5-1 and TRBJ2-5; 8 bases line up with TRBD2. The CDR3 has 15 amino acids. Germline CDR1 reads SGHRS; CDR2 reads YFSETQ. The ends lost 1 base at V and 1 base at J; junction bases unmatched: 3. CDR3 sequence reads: CASSLLAGSQETQYF. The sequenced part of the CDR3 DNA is TGCGCCAGCAGCTTGCTAGCGGGCTCCCAAGAGACC.

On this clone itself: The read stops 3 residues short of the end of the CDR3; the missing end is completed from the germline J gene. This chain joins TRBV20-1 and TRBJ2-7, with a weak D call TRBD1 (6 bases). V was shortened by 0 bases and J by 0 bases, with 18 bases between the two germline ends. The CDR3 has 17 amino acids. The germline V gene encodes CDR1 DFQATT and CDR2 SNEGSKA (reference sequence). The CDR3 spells CSAREGLGAFSSYEQYF. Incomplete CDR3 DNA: TGCAGTGCTAGAGAAGGTCTGGGGGCTTTTAGCTCCTACGAG.

The CDR3 reads CASTPYEQYF. The sequenced part of the CDR3 DNA is TGCGCCAGCACTCCCTACGAG. The rearrangement uses TRBV10-1 and TRBJ2-7; no clear D gene. The CDR3 is cut off 3 residues early in the read; its end comes from the germline J gene. V shed 7 bases and J shed 2 bases, with 3 bases lying between them. This CDR3 contains 10 residues. Germline CDR1 is WNHNN and CDR2 is SYGVQD (reference sequence).

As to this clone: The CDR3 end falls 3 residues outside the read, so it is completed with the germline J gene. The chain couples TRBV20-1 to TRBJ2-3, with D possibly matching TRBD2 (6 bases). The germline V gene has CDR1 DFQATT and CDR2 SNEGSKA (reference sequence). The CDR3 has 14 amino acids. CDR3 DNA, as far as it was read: TGCAGCCCCTCGGTTAGCGGAAGCACAGATACG. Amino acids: CSPSVSGSTDT. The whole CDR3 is CSPSVSGSTDTQYF.

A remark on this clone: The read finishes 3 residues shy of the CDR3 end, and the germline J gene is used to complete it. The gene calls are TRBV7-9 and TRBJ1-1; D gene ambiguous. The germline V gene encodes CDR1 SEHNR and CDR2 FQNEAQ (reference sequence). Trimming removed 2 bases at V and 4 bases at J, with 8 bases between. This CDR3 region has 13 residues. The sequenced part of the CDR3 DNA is TGTGCCAGCAGCTTATCACTACTCACTGAA. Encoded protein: CASSLSLLTE. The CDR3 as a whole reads CASSLSLLTEAFF.

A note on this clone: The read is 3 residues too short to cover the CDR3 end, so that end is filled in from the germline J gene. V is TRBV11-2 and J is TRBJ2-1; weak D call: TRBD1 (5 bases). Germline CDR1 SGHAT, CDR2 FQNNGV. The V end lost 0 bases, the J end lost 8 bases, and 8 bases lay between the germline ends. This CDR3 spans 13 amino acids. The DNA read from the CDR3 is TGTGCCAGCAGCTTAGACAGGGATGATGAG. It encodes CASSLDRDDE. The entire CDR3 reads CASSLDRDDEQFF.

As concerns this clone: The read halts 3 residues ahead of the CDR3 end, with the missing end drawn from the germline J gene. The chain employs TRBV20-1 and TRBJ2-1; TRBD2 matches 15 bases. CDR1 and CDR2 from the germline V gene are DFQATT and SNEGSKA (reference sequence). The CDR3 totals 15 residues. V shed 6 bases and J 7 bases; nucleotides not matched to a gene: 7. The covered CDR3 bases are TGCAGTGCCGGACTAGCGGGAGGGCCAAGGAATGAG. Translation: CSAGLAGGPRNE. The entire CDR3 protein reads CSAGLAGGPRNEQFF.

The CDR3 bases that were read are TGTGCCAGCAGTGGAGGGGGAGCCAAAAACATT. It specifies CASSGGGAKNI. The whole CDR3 sequence reads CASSGGGAKNIQYF. The J gene is TRBJ2-4, the V gene TRBV2; D possibly corresponds to TRBD1 (6 bases). The read ends 3 residues shy of where the CDR3 ends; the end is completed using the germline J gene. The CDR3 is made up of 14 amino acids. Germline CDR1 and CDR2: SNHLY and FYNNEI. Trimming removed 4 bases at V and 0 bases at J, with 7 bases between.

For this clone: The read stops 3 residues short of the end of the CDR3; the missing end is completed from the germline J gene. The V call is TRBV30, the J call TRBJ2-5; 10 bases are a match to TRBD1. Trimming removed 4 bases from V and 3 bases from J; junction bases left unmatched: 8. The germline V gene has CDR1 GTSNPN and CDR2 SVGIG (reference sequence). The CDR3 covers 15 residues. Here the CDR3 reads CAWNRPGQGKETQYF. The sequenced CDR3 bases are TGTGCCTGGAATCGACCGGGACAGGGGAAAGAGACC.

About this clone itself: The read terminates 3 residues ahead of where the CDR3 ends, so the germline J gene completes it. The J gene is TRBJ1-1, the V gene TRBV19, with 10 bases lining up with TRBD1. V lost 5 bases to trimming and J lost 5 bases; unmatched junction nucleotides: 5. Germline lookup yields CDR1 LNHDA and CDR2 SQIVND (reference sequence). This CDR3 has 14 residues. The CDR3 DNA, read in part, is TGTGCCAGTAGTTGGGACAGGGGCAGGACTGAA. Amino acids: CASSWDRGRTE. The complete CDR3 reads CASSWDRGRTEAFF.

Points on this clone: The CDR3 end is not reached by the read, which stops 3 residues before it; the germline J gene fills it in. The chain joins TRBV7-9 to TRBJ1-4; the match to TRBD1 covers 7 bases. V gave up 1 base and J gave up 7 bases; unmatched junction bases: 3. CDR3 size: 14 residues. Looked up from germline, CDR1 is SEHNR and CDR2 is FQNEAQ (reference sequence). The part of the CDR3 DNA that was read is TGTGCCAGCAGCTTAGGCCAGGGGGGTGAAAAA. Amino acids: CASSLGQGGEK. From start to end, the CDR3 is CASSLGQGGEKLFF.

The DNA read from the CDR3 is TGTGCCAGCAGCTTGGATTCCGGAAAA. It translates to CASSLDSGK. The entire CDR3 protein is CASSLDSGKLFF. The chain couples TRBV5-5 to TRBJ1-4; no clear D gene. The read terminates 3 residues before the CDR3 end, so the remaining end is supplied by the germline J gene. Germline V gene sequence: CDR1 SGHKS, CDR2 YYEKEE (reference sequence). V dropped 0 bases and J dropped 10 bases, with 7 bases sitting between them. This CDR3 has 12 amino acids. Drawing the rest from reference TRBV5-5 and TRBJ1-4, the complete variable domain is DAGVTQSPTHLIKTRGQQVTLRCSPISGHKSVSWYQQVLGQGPQFIFQYYEKEERGRGNFPDRFSARQFPNYSSELNVNALLLGDSALYLCASSLDSGKLFFGSGTQLSVL.

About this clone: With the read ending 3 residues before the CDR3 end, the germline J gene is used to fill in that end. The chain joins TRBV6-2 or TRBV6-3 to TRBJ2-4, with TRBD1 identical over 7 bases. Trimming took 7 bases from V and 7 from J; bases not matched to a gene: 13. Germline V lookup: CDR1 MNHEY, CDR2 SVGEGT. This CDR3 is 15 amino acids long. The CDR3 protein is CASTTTRQGDNIQYF. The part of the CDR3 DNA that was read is TGTGCCAGCACCACCACCCGACAGGGTGATAACATT.

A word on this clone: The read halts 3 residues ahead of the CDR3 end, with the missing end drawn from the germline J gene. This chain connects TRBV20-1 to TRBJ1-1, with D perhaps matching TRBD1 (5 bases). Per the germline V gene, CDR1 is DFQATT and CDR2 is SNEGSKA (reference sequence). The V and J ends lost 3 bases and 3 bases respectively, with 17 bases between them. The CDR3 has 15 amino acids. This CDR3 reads CSASVLRPGDTEAFF. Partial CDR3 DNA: TGCAGTGCTAGCGTCCTACGCCCGGGGGACACTGAA.

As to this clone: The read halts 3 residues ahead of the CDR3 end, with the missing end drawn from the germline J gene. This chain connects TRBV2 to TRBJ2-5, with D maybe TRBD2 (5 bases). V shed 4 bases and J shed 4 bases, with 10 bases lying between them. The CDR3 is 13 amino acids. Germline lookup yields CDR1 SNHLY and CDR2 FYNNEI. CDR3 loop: CASSARVGETQYF. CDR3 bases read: TGTGCCAGCAGTGCGAGGGTAGGAGAGACC.

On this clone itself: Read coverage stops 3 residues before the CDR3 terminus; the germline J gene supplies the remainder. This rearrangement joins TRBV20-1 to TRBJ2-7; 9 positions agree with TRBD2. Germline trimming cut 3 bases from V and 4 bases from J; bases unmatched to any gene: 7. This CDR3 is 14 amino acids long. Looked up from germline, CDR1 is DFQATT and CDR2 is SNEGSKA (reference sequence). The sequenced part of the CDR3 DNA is TGCAGTGCTAGTAGGCTAGCGGGAATTTACGAG. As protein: CSASRLAGIYE. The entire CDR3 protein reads CSASRLAGIYEQYF.

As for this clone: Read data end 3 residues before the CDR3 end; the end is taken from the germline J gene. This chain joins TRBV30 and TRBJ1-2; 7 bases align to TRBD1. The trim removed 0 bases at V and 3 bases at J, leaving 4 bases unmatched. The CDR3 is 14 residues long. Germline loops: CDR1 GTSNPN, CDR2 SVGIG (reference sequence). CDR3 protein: CAWSVGQRYYGYTF. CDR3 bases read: TGTGCCTGGAGTGTGGGACAGCGGTACTATGGC.

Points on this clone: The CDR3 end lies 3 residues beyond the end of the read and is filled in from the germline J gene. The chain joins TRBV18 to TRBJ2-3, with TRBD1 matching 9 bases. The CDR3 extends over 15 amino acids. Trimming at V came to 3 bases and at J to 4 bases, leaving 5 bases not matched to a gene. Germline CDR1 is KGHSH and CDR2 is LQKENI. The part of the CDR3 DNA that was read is TGTGCCAGCTCACCCCGGGACAGGGACGCAGATACG. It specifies CASSPRDRDADT. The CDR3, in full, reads CASSPRDRDADTQYF.

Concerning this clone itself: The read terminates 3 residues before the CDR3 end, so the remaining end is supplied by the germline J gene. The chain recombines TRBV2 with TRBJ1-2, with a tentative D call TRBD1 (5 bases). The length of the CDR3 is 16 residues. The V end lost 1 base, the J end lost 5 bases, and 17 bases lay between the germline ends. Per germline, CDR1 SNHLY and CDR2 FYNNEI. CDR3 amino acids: CASSEGFWGGGYGYTF. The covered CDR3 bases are TGTGCCAGCAGTGAAGGGTTTTGGGGGGGTGGGTATGGC.

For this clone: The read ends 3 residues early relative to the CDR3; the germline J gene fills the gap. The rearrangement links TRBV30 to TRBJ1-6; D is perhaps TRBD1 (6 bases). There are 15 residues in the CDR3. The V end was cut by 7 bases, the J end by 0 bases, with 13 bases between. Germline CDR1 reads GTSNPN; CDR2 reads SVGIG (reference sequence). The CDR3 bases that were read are TGTGCCTTACGCCAGGGGAGCTCCTATAATTCACCC. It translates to CALRQGSSYNSP. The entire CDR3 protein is CALRQGSSYNSPLHF.

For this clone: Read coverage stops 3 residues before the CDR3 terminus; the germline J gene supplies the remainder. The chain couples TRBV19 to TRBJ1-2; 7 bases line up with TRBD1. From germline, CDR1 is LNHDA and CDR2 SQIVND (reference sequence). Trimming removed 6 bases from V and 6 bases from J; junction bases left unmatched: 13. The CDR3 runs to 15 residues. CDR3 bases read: TGTGCCAGTAGGCTGGGACAGCTGGGGACGGATGGC. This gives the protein CASRLGQLGTDG. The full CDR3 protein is CASRLGQLGTDGYTF.

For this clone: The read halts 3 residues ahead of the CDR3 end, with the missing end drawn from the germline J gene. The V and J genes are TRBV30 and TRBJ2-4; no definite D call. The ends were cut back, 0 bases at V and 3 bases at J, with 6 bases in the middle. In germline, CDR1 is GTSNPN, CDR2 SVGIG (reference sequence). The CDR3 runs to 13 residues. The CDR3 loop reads CAWSVDNKNIQYF. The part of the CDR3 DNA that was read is TGTGCCTGGAGTGTAGACAACAAAAACATT.